The clone carrying this T cell receptor beta chain has ten or more counts. As yet, its antigen is unknown. This entry is derived from a study of T-cell memory formation after mild COVID-19. Each CDR3 protein is one row after TCRdb ran MiXCR on the 5' RACE reads. The table records roughly 580,000 distinct CDR3 sequences, roughly 18% of them present only once. Study findings and constraints: Pre-infection memory showed some responding clones, and this suggested that cross-reactive memory joined. There was no confirmation that second-wave clones peaking on day 37 were SARS-CoV-2 specific. CD4+ contracting clones were mainly CM and EM; CD8+ ones, EMRA.

Unmatched junction bases numbered 14, after V lost 0 bases and J lost 5 bases. The CDR3 has 20 residues. Germline-derived CDR1 and CDR2 are LNHNV and YYDKDF (reference sequence). Sequenced: PBMCs or a T cell subset sorted from them (not recorded which). The V gene is TRBV15, the J gene TRBJ2-2, with 11 bases aligning to TRBD2. The receptor's source is an adult woman who had mild COVID-19 (a few samples of this study predate the infection). Cell type and time point are not known. The CDR3 DNA reads as TGTGCCACCAGCAGAGATGTAGAGGTGTTGGCTAGCGGGGGGACCGGGGAGCTGTTTTTT. As protein: CATSRDVEVLASGGTGELFF.